This T cell receptor beta chain was captured in a study of shared clonotypes between healthy human individuals. Sequencing was performed with immunoSEQ multiplex PCR; in TCRdb, only in-frame clones are kept and a portion is missing. The sample has about 1.5 million clones, roughly 97% seen once. The CDR3 runs 15 residues. The ends lost 7 bases at V and 6 bases at J; junction bases unmatched: 8. Per germline, CDR1 MNHEY and CDR2 SVGAGI. Specimen: naive CD4+ T cells sorted from blood. The subset here: CD45RA+ positively selected. The rearrangement uses TRBV6-5 and TRBJ2-2; 10 bases line up with TRBD1. The clonotype comes from a young man in good health. Written as DNA, the CDR3 is TGTGCCAGCACCGGACAGGGGGTGGTGGCCGGGGAGCTGTTTTTT. The encoded protein is CASTGQGVVAGELFF.